Below, 22 T cell receptor beta chains from the same sample are listed, as sequenced in a study of T cells in narcolepsy. Sequencing was performed with immunoSEQ multiplex PCR; in TCRdb, only in-frame clones are kept and a portion is missing. The data show under 8,500 clones, around two thirds seen once. Sequenced material: CD45RA- memory CD8+ T cells from PBMCs. The receptors come from a human donor with narcolepsy.

This rearrangement joins TRBV7-2 to TRBJ2-7; the D gene is possibly TRBD2 (5 bases). CDR1 SGHTA and CDR2 FQGNSA come from the germline V gene. Trimming removed 5 bases at V and 7 bases at J, with 12 bases between. The CDR3 contains 12 residues. CDR3 in amino acids: CASSPWTGEQYF. CDR3 sequence (DNA): TGTGCCAGCAGCCCATGGACTGGGGAGCAGTACTTC.

CDR3 sequence (DNA): TGTGCCACCAGCAGAGCCCTTCTGACTAGCGGGGCGGAAGAGACCCAGTACTTC. It specifies CATSRALLTSGAEETQYF. This chain joins TRBV15 and TRBJ2-5; 11 bases align to TRBD2. Unmatched junction bases numbered 10, after V lost 1 base and J lost 3 bases. The germline gives CDR1 LNHNV, CDR2 YYDKDF (reference sequence). CDR3 length equals 18 residues.

The J gene is TRBJ2-1, the V gene TRBV6-1, with 7 bases identical to TRBD1. V lost 7 bases, J lost 6 bases, and 9 bases stayed unmatched. The germline V gene encodes CDR1 MNHNS and CDR2 SASEGT. This CDR3 contains 14 residues. The DNA of the CDR3 is TGTGCCAGCAACGACGGACAGGAGAGCAATGAGCAGTTCTTC. Translated, it gives CASNDGQESNEQFF.

This clone was seen a handful of times. The chain carries TRBV6-5 and TRBJ1-1; D uncertain. Germline V CDR1 and CDR2: MNHEY, SVGAGI. Trimming removed 5 bases from V and 5 bases from J, with 12 bases in between. This CDR3 spans 13 amino acids. CDR3 region: CASSTQTRTEAFF. The CDR3 bases are TGTGCCAGCAGTACCCAGACACGGACTGAAGCTTTCTTT.

The CDR3 here is CASSLAKEGATEAFF. The CDR3 DNA follows: TGTGCCAGCAGCTTAGCGAAGGAGGGGGCCACTGAAGCTTTCTTT. The V call is TRBV7-2, the J call TRBJ1-1, with 7 positions matching TRBD1. This CDR3 region has 15 residues. The V and J ends lost 0 bases and 4 bases, in that order; junction bases with no gene match: 5. Germline loops: CDR1 SGHTA, CDR2 FQGNSA.

The rearrangement links TRBV7-8 to TRBJ1-1, with TRBD1 matching 7 bases. V trimming: 2 bases; J trimming: 8 bases; junction bases outside the gene matches: 5. CDR1 and CDR2 from the germline V gene are SGHVS and FQNEAQ. The CDR3 consists of 13 residues. The CDR3 sequence: CASSLRGQEEAFF. CDR3 bases: TGTGCCAGCAGCTTAAGAGGACAGGAAGAAGCTTTCTTT.

This clone was counted between two and nine times. The chain links TRBV29-1 to TRBJ2-1; either TRBD1 or TRBD2 may fit D (7 bases each). The V gene lost 6 bases and the J gene lost 8 bases, with 20 bases spanning the gap. CDR3 length: 14 residues. Germline loops: CDR1 SQVTM, CDR2 ANQGSEA. In nucleotides, the CDR3 is TGCAGCGTGGCCAACAGGGAGGGGGCGGATGAGCAGTTCTTC. Its protein product is CSVANREGADEQFF.

This clone showed up just a few times. The chain links TRBV6-5 to TRBJ2-1; 8 bases are a match to TRBD2. The CDR3 is 14 residues long. The V and J ends lost 3 bases and 5 bases, in that order; junction bases with no gene match: 3. From germline, CDR1 is MNHEY and CDR2 SVGAGI. CDR3 DNA sequence: TGTGCCAGCAGTTATACGGGGGGGAACAATGAGCAGTTCTTC. Its translation is CASSYTGGNNEQFF.

This chain uses TRBV6-4 with TRBJ2-3; weak D call: TRBD2 (5 bases). The CDR3 length is 13 residues. From germline, CDR1 is MRHNA and CDR2 SNTAGT. Between the trimmed V and J ends, which lost 5 bases and 3 bases, there was a span of 9 bases. CDR3 amino acids: CASSSTTTDTQYF. The DNA of the CDR3 is TGTGCCAGCAGTTCGACTACGACAGATACGCAGTATTTT.

The chain joins TRBV6-6 to TRBJ1-1, with 9 bases matching TRBD1. Germline V gene lookup returns CDR1 MNHNY and CDR2 SVGAGI (reference sequence). With 4 bases clipped from V and 4 bases from J, the junction kept 7 bases outside the gene matches. CDR3 length: 15 amino acids. The CDR3 protein is CASSSLGQGGTEAFF. The CDR3 DNA reads TGTGCCAGCAGTTCCTTGGGACAGGGAGGCACTGAAGCTTTCTTT.

This clone was observed once. The chain joins TRBV6-1 to TRBJ2-1, with TRBD1 matching 9 bases. The CDR3 spans 15 residues. Germline V CDR1 and CDR2: MNHNS, SASEGT. The junction had 8 bases not matched to a gene; V was cut back by 1 base and J by 10 bases. CDR3 protein: CASSEGGTGSSEQFF. The CDR3 DNA reads TGTGCCAGCAGTGAAGGAGGGACAGGGTCCAGCGAGCAGTTCTTC.

The chain is built from TRBV2 and TRBJ2-2; 10 nucleotides align to TRBD2. Germline assignment: CDR1 SNHLY and CDR2 FYNNEI. Trimming at V came to 9 bases and at J to 1 base, leaving 2 bases not matched to a gene. CDR3 length equals 14 residues. This chain's CDR3 is CASVAGGNTGELFF. The CDR3 coding sequence is TGTGCCAGTGTAGCGGGGGGGAACACCGGGGAGCTGTTTTTT.

This chain joins TRBV30 and TRBJ2-7; D remains unclear. With 1 base removed from V and 2 bases from J, the gap between germline ends came to 6 bases. The CDR3 is 12 amino acids. Germline V CDR1 and CDR2: GTSNPN, SVGIG (reference sequence). The CDR3 region is CAWSGPTYEQYF. CDR3 bases: TGTGCCTGGAGTGGACCGACCTACGAGCAGTACTTC.

The gene calls are TRBV5-5 and TRBJ1-4; weak D call: TRBD1 (5 bases). V lost 0 bases to trimming and J lost 7 bases, with 13 bases between them. Per germline, CDR1 SGHKS and CDR2 YYEKEE (reference sequence). CDR3 size: 15 residues. For the CDR3, the DNA is TGTGCCAGCAGCTTGGCAGGAATTGGGGGTGAAAAACTGTTTTTT. Its protein is CASSLAGIGGEKLFF. The variable domain in full, with the rest retrieved from reference TRBV5-5 and TRBJ1-4, is DAGVTQSPTHLIKTRGQQVTLRCSPISGHKSVSWYQQVLGQGPQFIFQYYEKEERGRGNFPDRFSARQFPNYSSELNVNALLLGDSALYLCASSLAGIGGEKLFFGSGTQLSVL.

The V call is TRBV7-9, the J call TRBJ2-3, with 12 bases lining up with TRBD2. Germline assignment: CDR1 SEHNR and CDR2 FQNEAQ (reference sequence). J was trimmed by 1 base and V by 5 bases; bases with no gene match: 7. This CDR3 region has 17 residues. The CDR3 reads CASSRTSGGLGTDTQYF. The DNA of the CDR3 is TGTGCCAGCAGCCGTACTAGCGGGGGGTTAGGCACAGATACGCAGTATTTT.

V usage is TRBV4-2 and J usage is TRBJ2-5; the match to TRBD2 covers 11 bases. Looked up from germline, CDR1 is LGHNA and CDR2 is YNFKEQ. The V gene end was trimmed by 0 bases and the J gene end by 5 bases; junction bases not matched to a gene: 5. CDR3 length: 16 residues. The CDR3 nucleotides read TGTGCCAGCAGCCAAGATTTTAGCGGGGGGGCGGAGACCCAGTACTTC. Amino acids: CASSQDFSGGAETQYF.

The rearrangement joins TRBV4-3 to TRBJ2-5, with D hard to call. The CDR3 contains 16 residues. V was trimmed by 3 bases and J by 4 bases, leaving 18 bases between them. Germline assignment: CDR1 LGHNA and CDR2 YSLEER. In nucleotides, the CDR3 is TGCGCCAGCAGCCAGGCTATAGGACCGGTGGGAGAGACCCAGTACTTC. Protein: CASSQAIGPVGETQYF.

This chain uses TRBV18 with TRBJ1-1; D call uncertain. Germline-derived CDR1 and CDR2 are KGHSH and LQKENI. Trimming shortened V by 3 bases and J by 0 bases, and 11 bases separated the two germline ends. The length of the CDR3 is 15 residues. The CDR3 nucleotides read TGTGCCAGCTCACCGTCAGGCAGACTGAACACTGAAGCTTTCTTT. It codes for CASSPSGRLNTEAFF.

This sequence joins TRBV7-9 and TRBJ1-1; D perhaps matches TRBD1 (5 bases). Germline V CDR1 and CDR2: SEHNR, FQNEAQ (reference sequence). This CDR3 region has 15 residues. V was trimmed by 1 base and J by 0 bases, leaving 9 bases between them. DNA for the CDR3: TGTGCCAGCAGCTTAGAGCTGGGGCTGAACACTGAAGCTTTCTTT. Protein: CASSLELGLNTEAFF.

This sequence joins TRBV6-5 and TRBJ1-5, with D perhaps matching TRBD1 (5 bases). The germline V gene has CDR1 MNHEY and CDR2 SVGAGI. The CDR3 loop spans 15 amino acids. Trimming stripped 7 bases from V and 0 bases from J, with 13 bases between. The CDR3 nucleotides read TGTGCCAGCACGCACTCAGGGAATAGCAATCAGCCCCAGCATTTT. Residues: CASTHSGNSNQPQHF.

This clone was seen a single time. The rearrangement links TRBV11-2 to TRBJ1-1; 7 bases line up with TRBD1. This CDR3 comprises 15 residues. Germline values: CDR1 SGHAT, CDR2 FQNNGV. Trimming took 3 bases from V and 7 from J; bases not matched to a gene: 11. CDR3: CASSFRGGYPSEAFF. CDR3 bases: TGTGCCAGCAGCTTCAGGGGGGGTTATCCTAGTGAAGCTTTCTTT.

The V and J genes are TRBV29-1 and TRBJ1-2, with 7 nucleotides matching TRBD1. The germline gives CDR1 SQVTM, CDR2 ANQGSEA. Trimming at V came to 0 bases and at J to 3 bases, leaving 4 bases not matched to a gene. The CDR3 contains 14 residues. CDR3 sequence (DNA): TGCAGCGTTGAAGAGGGGACAGCCTACTATGGCTACACCTTC. It is translated as CSVEEGTAYYGYTF.